These T cell receptor beta chains were read from a single sample in a study of blood T cell repertoires in COVID-19. The assay was immunoSEQ multiplex PCR, and TCRdb's table has in-frame clones only and misses some. In the table there are under 200,000 clones, 70% to 85% of which are singletons. Sequencing was done on a sample of peripheral blood. All receptors derive from a woman of 80 years or more with acute or convalescent COVID-19. CDR3s leave out the opening cysteine and the closing phenylalanine or tryptophan. Each record gives: CDR3 length, J gene, D gene, V gene, CDR3 protein. D genes are given only for firm matches.

len: 12; j_gene: TRBJ2-3; d_gene: NA; v_gene: TRBV24-1; CDR3aa: ATEGDGRTDTQY
len: 12; j_gene: TRBJ1-5; d_gene: NA; v_gene: TRBV24-1; CDR3aa: ATRESGSNQPQH
len: 12; j_gene: TRBJ2-5; d_gene: NA; v_gene: TRBV6-5; CDR3aa: ASTPGGLQETQY
len: 13; j_gene: TRBJ2-2; d_gene: TRBD2; v_gene: TRBV6-5; CDR3aa: ASSPSGLNTGELF
len: 15; j_gene: TRBJ1-3; d_gene: NA; v_gene: TRBV5-6; CDR3aa: ASSLAAHRYSGNTIY
len: 13; j_gene: TRBJ1-1; d_gene: NA; v_gene: TRBV19; CDR3aa: ASSIEGARNTEAF
len: 14; j_gene: TRBJ2-3; d_gene: NA; v_gene: TRBV5-6; CDR3aa: ASSSFAGADTDTQY
len: 13; j_gene: TRBJ1-3; d_gene: TRBD1; v_gene: TRBV10-3; CDR3aa: AIEGQVISGNTIY
len: 15; j_gene: TRBJ2-5; d_gene: TRBD2; v_gene: TRBV7-6; CDR3aa: ASSLELAGQPQETQY
len: 14; j_gene: TRBJ1-3; d_gene: NA; v_gene: TRBV7-9; CDR3aa: ASSLQGTASGNTIY